These T cell receptor beta chains were read from a single sample in a study of molecular identifiers for immune sequencing clone quantification. From the PCR reads, TCRdb called clonotypes with MiXCR, one entry per CDR3 protein. Here the sample spans about 500,000 distinct CDR3 sequences, roughly 26% being singletons. What was sequenced was naive CD8+ T cells from blood, with Jurkat cell RNA spiked in. All receptors come from a human donor in good health. Some libraries in this study had Jurkat cell RNA spiked in. Both conserved end residues are part of each CDR3.

v_gene: TRBV28; CDR3aa: CASITPIGRRTSGQETQYF
v_gene: TRBV10-2; CDR3aa: CATAEGYNQPQHF
v_gene: TRBV9; CDR3aa: CASRGGQANSNQPQHF
v_gene: TRBV27; CDR3aa: CASRPPGRTDTQYF
v_gene: TRBV12-3/TRBV12-4; CDR3aa: CTSSFAAWGTQYF
v_gene: TRBV5-6; CDR3aa: CASSFSLTDTQYF
v_gene: TRBV30; CDR3aa: CAWSVLRSSYEQYF
v_gene: TRBV5-4; CDR3aa: CASSLTVSSYNEQFF
v_gene: TRBV5-1; CDR3aa: CASSSRLVGADTQYF
v_gene: TRBV3-1; CDR3aa: CASSLGIVTEAFF
v_gene: TRBV7-9; CDR3aa: CASSRPVAFTSTDTQYF
v_gene: TRBV5-8; CDR3aa: CASSLGQGAQNEKLFF
v_gene: TRBV6-5; CDR3aa: CASSVTSGGGTDTQYF
v_gene: TRBV11-2; CDR3aa: CASSLVGYGSPDEGYGYTF
v_gene: TRBV7-9; CDR3aa: CASSPTSGRTNEQYF
v_gene: TRBV30; CDR3aa: CAWRAQGAGEAFF
v_gene: TRBV7-8; CDR3aa: CASSSTTAQIYEQYF
v_gene: TRBV14; CDR3aa: CASSHQGVEEQYF
v_gene: TRBV6-2/TRBV6-3; CDR3aa: CASSYSFGGYNEQFF
v_gene: TRBV21-1; CDR3aa: CASSKVLAGTRCGDTQYF
v_gene: TRBV30; CDR3aa: CAWSVLLVNEKLFF
v_gene: TRBV10-1; CDR3aa: CASSEYSGSYEQYF
v_gene: TRBV5-1; CDR3aa: CASSLGQTNTEAFF
v_gene: TRBV19; CDR3aa: CASSPFTGEQFF
v_gene: TRBV6-2/TRBV6-3; CDR3aa: CASRCRLAGAEETQYF
v_gene: TRBV19; CDR3aa: CASSYQLGYTDTQYF
v_gene: TRBV3-1; CDR3aa: CASSQATGGEKLFF
v_gene: TRBV6-5; CDR3aa: CASSYWGTGELFF
v_gene: TRBV10-1; CDR3aa: CARSESGWSGNEQFF
v_gene: TRBV27; CDR3aa: CASSQGLAWSEQFF
v_gene: TRBV27; CDR3aa: CASSFTMTGAEAFF
v_gene: TRBV5-6; CDR3aa: CASSTDRRLYGYTF
v_gene: TRBV20-1; CDR3aa: CSATPGRGSSNQPQHF
v_gene: TRBV4-2; CDR3aa: CASSQEGDWAGLTDTQYF
v_gene: TRBV6-2/TRBV6-3; CDR3aa: CASTRDRGAEQFF
v_gene: TRBV7-9; CDR3aa: CASSPEGFYEQCF
v_gene: TRBV7-9; CDR3aa: CASSSSDRVNNEQFF
v_gene: TRBV28; CDR3aa: CASSLGDGPTNSPLHF
v_gene: TRBV23-1; CDR3aa: CASSHETGLYEQYF
v_gene: TRBV30; CDR3aa: CASDRGTDTQYF
v_gene: TRBV7-9; CDR3aa: CASSLFNTNTGELFF
v_gene: TRBV6-2/TRBV6-3; CDR3aa: CASSTGQGVGFNTEAFF
v_gene: TRBV5-1; CDR3aa: CASSLGQTRYEQYF
v_gene: TRBV19; CDR3aa: CASSPSLGQGYEQYF
v_gene: TRBV19; CDR3aa: CASTPTAGANTEAFF
v_gene: TRBV28; CDR3aa: CASRDRAEDALLF
v_gene: TRBV12-3/TRBV12-4; CDR3aa: CASSPPPLVDLTRTGELFF
v_gene: TRBV12-5; CDR3aa: CASGADRADTQYF
v_gene: TRBV25-1; CDR3aa: CASSEGADGGGYEQYF
v_gene: TRBV6-5; CDR3aa: CASQLIRDTEAFF